This T cell receptor beta chain was recovered during a study of T cell responses to AZD1222 COVID-19 vaccine. The trim removed 4 bases at V and 7 bases at J, leaving 7 bases unmatched. CDR1 is SGHRS, CDR2 YFSETQ, per germline. The CDR3 has 14 residues. Data came from immunoSEQ multiplex PCR; TCRdb stores just in-frame clones and leaves some out. The data hold some 88,000 clones, with just over 90% observed a single time. The TCR sequence derives from an adult who received the AZD1222 COVID-19 vaccine. This specimen was peripheral blood, taken 28 days after the second AZD1222 dose. The V gene is TRBV5-1, the J gene TRBJ2-1, with TRBD1 matching over 8 bases. The CDR3 is CASSLWTGTNEQFF. For the CDR3, the DNA is TGCGCCAGCAGCCTATGGACAGGGACAAATGAGCAGTTCTTC.